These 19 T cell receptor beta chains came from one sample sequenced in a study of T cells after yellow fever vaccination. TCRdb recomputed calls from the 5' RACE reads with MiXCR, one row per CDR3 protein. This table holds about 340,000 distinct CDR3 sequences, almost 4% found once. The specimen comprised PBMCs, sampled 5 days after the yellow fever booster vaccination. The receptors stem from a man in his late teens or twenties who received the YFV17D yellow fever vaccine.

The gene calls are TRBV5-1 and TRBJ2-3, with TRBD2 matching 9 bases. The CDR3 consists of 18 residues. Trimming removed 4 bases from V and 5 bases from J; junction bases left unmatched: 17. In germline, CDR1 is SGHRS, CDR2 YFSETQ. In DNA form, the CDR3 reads TGCGCCAGCAGCCCCCGGAGGACTAGCGTGGGTACGAGAGATACGCAGTATTTT. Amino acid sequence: CASSPRRTSVGTRDTQYF.

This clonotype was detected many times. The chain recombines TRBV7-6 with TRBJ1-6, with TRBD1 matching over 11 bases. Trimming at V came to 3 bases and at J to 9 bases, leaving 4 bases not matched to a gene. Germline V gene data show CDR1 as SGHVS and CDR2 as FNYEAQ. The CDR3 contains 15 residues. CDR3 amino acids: CASSLGTGGFSPLHF. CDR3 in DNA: TGTGCCAGCAGCTTGGGGACAGGGGGTTTTTCACCCCTCCACTTT.

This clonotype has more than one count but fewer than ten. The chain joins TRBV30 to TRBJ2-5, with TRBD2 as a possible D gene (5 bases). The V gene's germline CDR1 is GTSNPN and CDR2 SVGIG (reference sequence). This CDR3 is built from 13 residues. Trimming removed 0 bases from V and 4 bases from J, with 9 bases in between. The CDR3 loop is CAWSVEGRETQYF. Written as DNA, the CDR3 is TGTGCCTGGAGTGTAGAGGGTCGAGAGACCCAGTACTTC.

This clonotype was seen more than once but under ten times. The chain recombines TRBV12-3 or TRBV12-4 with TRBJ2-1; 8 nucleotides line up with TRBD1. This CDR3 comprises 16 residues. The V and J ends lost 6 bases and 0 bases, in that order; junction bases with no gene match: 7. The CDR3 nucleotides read TGTGCCAGCAGGGGGACAGGTCTTAGCTCCTACAATGAGCAGTTCTTC. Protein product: CASRGTGLSSYNEQFF.

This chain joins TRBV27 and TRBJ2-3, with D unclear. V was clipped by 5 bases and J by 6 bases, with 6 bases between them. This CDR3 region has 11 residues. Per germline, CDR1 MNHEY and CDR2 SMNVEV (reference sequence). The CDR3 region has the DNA TGTGCCAGCAGTCAACAGGATACGCAGTATTTT. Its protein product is CASSQQDTQYF.

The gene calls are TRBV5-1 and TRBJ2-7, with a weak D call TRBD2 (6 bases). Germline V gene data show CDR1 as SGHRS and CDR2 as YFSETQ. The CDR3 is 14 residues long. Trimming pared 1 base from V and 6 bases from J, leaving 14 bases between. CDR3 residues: CASSLLRGSGEQYF. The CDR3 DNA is TGCGCCAGCAGCTTGTTGCGGGGATCGGGCGAGCAGTACTTC.

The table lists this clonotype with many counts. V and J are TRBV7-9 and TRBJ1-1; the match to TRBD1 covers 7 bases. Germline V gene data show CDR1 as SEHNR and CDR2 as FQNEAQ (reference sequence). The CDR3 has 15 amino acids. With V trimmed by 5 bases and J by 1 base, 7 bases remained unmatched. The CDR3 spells CASSPSRTGNTEAFF. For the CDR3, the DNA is TGTGCCAGCAGCCCAAGCCGGACAGGGAACACTGAAGCTTTCTTT.

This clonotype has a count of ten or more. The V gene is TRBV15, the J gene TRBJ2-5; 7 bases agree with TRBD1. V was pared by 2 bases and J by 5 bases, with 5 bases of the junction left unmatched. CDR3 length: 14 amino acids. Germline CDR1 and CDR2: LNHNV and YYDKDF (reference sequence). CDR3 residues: CATSRPKQGETQYF. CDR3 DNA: TGTGCCACCAGCAGACCTAAACAGGGGGAGACCCAGTACTTC. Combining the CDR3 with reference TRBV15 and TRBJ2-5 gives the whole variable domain DAMVIQNPRYQVTQFGKPVTLSCSQTLNHNVMYWYQQKSSQAPKLLFHYYDKDFNNEADTPDNFQSRRPNTSFCFLDIRSPGLGDTAMYLCATSRPKQGETQYFGPGTRLLVL.

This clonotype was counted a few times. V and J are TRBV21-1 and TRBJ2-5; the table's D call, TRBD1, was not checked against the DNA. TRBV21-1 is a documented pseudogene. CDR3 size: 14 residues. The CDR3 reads CASSKRGTGETQYF. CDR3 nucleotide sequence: TGTGCCAGCAGCAAAAGGGGAACTGGGGAGACCCAGTACTTC.

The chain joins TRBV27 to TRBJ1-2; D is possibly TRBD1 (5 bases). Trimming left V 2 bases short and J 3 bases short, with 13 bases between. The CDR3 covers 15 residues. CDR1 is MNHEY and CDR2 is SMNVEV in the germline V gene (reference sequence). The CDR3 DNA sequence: TGTGCCAGCAGTTTAATCGGGGCAGGAGACTATGGCTACACCTTC. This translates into CASSLIGAGDYGYTF.

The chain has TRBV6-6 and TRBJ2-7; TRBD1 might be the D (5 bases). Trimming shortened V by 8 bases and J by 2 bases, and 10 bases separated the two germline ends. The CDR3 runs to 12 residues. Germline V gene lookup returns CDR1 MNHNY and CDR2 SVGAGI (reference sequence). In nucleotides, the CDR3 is TGTGCCAGCCTGAGCAGGGCCTACGAGCAGTACGTC. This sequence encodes CASLSRAYEQYV.

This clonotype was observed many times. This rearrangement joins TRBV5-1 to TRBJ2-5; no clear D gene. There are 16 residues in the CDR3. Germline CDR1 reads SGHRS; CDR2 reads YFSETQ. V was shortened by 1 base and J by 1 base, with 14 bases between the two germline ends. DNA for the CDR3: TGCGCCAGCAGCTTGTTGGGCCAGAACTCCCAAGAGACCCAGTACTTC. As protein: CASSLLGQNSQETQYF.

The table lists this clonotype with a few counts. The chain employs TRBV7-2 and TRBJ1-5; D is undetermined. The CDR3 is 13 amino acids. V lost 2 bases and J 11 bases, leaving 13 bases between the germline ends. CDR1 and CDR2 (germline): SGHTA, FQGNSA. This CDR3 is CASSLNSGGSQHF. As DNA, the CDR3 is TGTGCCAGCAGCTTAAACTCGGGCGGGTCCCAGCATTTT. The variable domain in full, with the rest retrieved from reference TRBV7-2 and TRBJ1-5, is GAGVSQSPSNKVTEKGKDVELRCDPISGHTALYWYRQSLGQGLEFLIYFQGNSAPDKSGLPSDRFSAERTGGSVSTLTIQRTQQEDSAVYLCASSLNSGGSQHFGDGTRLSIL.

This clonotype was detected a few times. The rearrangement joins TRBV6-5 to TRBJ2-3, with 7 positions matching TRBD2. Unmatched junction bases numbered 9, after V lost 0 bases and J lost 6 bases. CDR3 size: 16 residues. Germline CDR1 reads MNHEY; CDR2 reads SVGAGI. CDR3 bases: TGTGCCAGCAGTTACTCGACAGCGGGGATGTACGATACGCAGTATTTT. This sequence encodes CASSYSTAGMYDTQYF.

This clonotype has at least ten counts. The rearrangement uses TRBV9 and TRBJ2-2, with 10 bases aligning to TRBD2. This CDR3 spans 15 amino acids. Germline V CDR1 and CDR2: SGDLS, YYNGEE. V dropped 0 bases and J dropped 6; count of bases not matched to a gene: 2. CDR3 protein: CASSVDGLAAGELFF. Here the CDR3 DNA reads TGTGCCAGCAGCGTAGATGGACTAGCGGCCGGGGAGCTGTTTTTT.

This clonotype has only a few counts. The CDR3 spells CASRLSGGAWTEAFF. The CDR3 nucleotides read TGTGCCAGCAGGCTATCAGGGGGCGCATGGACTGAAGCTTTCTTT. The chain recombines TRBV28 with TRBJ1-1; TRBD1 matches 8 bases. The CDR3 runs 15 residues. Trimming at V came to 6 bases and at J to 5 bases, leaving 11 bases not matched to a gene. CDR1 and CDR2 (germline): MDHEN, SYDVKM.

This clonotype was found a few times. The CDR3 bases are TGTGCCAGCAGCTTCGGCAAATTCTCCTACGAGCAGTACTTC. Its protein is CASSFGKFSYEQYF. The chain joins TRBV7-6 to TRBJ2-7; no reliable D call. The CDR3 is 14 amino acids. Germline V gives CDR1 SGHVS, CDR2 FNYEAQ. Trimming took 3 bases from V and 0 from J, leaving 9 bases between them.

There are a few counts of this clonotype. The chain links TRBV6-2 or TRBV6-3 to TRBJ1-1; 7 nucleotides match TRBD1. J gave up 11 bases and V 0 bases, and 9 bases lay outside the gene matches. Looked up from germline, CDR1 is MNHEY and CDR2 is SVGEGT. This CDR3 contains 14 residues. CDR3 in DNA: TGTGCCAGCAGTTACTCGACAAGGGGGCAACAGGCTTTCTTT. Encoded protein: CASSYSTRGQQAFF.

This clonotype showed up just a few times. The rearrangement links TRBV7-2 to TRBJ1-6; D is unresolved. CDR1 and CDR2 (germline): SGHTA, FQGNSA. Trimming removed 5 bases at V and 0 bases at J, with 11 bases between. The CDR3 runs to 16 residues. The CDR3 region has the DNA TGTGCCAGCAGCCGCCGCCTGAGCTCCTATAATTCACCCCTCCACTTT. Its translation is CASSRRLSSYNSPLHF.